Listed below are T cell receptor beta chains from one sample, sequenced in a study of T cells in Graves' hyperthyroidism and ophthalmopathy. TCRdb reprocessed the multiplex PCR reads via MiXCR and lists one record per CDR3 protein. Of about 640,000 distinct CDR3 sequences listed, approximately 42% are singletons. The specimen was peripheral blood or thyroid tissue (not recorded which). These receptors all stem from an adult man with Graves' disease, either hyperthyroidism or ophthalmopathy (not recorded which). CDR3s include the opening cysteine and the closing phenylalanine or tryptophan. A D gene is named only where the DNA matches it firmly. Size tells how often a clone was seen (once, few, many) or the class of an expanded clone, and some rows leave it out.

D gene	V gene	clone size	J gene	CDR3 DNA	CDR3 protein
TRBD1	TRBV10-3	many	TRBJ1-2	TGTGCCATCAGTGAGTTGGACAGGGATAACTATGGCTACACCTTC	CAISELDRDNYGYTF
NA	TRBV2	NA	TRBJ2-7	TGTGCCAGCAGTGAAGATCGGCGGGCCTACGAGCAGTACTTC	CASSEDRRAYEQYF
TRBD1	TRBV19	NA	TRBJ1-5	TGTGCCAGTAGGATACGAGGGGACAGGATGTGGTTGCCCCAGCATTTT	CASRIRGDRMWLPQHF
TRBD1	TRBV20-1	NA	TRBJ1-6	TGCAGTGCAATGACAGGGGAAGAACTTCACTTT	CSAMTGEELHF
NA	TRBV7-9	NA	TRBJ1-1	TGTGCCAGCAGGTCATACATCACCAAAGCTTTCTTT	CASRSYITKAFF
NA	TRBV10-3	many	TRBJ2-3	TGTGCCATCAGTGGAGGGGATACGCAGTATTTT	CAISGGDTQYF
NA	TRBV15	NA	TRBJ2-2	TGTGCCACCAGCAGTGGACATGGTGTGTTCGGGGAGCTGTTTTTT	CATSSGHGVFGELFF
NA	TRBV10-3	NA	TRBJ1-1	TGTGCCAGCAGTTATACGTCCGTGCACACTGAAGCTTTCTTT	CASSYTSVHTEAFF
TRBD1	TRBV10-3	once	TRBJ2-1	TGTGCCATCAGTGAGTCTGGGACAGGAGAGCAGTTCTTC	CAISESGTGEQFF
NA	TRBV7-9	NA	TRBJ1-5	TGTGCCAGCAGCCAAGAAGGTGTGGGTGGGGGGAGCGGCAATCAGCCCCAGCATTTT	CASSQEGVGGGSGNQPQHF
NA	TRBV29-1	few	TRBJ2-7	TGCAGCGTTCCAGATCCTCGGCGAGGTTTAATGGGCGAGCAGTACTTC	CSVPDPRRGLMGEQYF
TRBD1	TRBV6-1	few	TRBJ2-7	TGTGCCAGCAGGCGGGACAGGGGGCCCTACGAGCAGTACTTC	CASRRDRGPYEQYF
NA	TRBV9	many	TRBJ1-5	TGTGCCAGCAGCGTAGGGGGCAGCAATCAGCCCCAGCATTTT	CASSVGGSNQPQHF
TRBD1	TRBV2	once	TRBJ1-6	TGTGCCAGCAGTGAATATTGGACAGGCGGCGATTCACCCCTCCACTTT	CASSEYWTGGDSPLHF
NA	TRBV29-1	few	TRBJ1-2	TGCAGCGTCCGCAAGGGGGGCAGGAACTATGGCTACACCTTC	CSVRKGGRNYGYTF
NA	TRBV20-1	NA	TRBJ2-5	TGCAGTGCTGCACAAGATACCCAGTACTTC	CSAAQDTQYF
TRBD1	TRBV7-2	NA	TRBJ1-1	TGTGCCAGCGCGGGACAGGGGCGATTAATTGGGGGAACTGAAGCTTTCTTT	CASAGQGRLIGGTEAFF
NA	TRBV2	NA	TRBJ2-5	TGTGCCAGCAGAGATGGGGCCCAGTACTTC	CASRDGAQYF
NA	TRBV10-3	NA	TRBJ1-4	TGTGCCATCAGTGAGGGGGAGAATGAAAAACTGTTTTTT	CAISEGENEKLFF
NA	TRBV10-3	many	TRBJ1-5	TGTGCCATCAGTACGGACCCCGGTAGGCCCCAGCATTTT	CAISTDPGRPQHF
NA	TRBV6-5	NA	TRBJ1-6	TGTGCCAGCAGTTACGGCCCGGGCCTTGGATCACCCCTCCACTTT	CASSYGPGLGSPLHF
TRBD1	TRBV7-3	NA	TRBJ2-7	TGTGCCAGCACCCGGACAGGGGACTCCTACGAGCAGTACTTC	CASTRTGDSYEQYF